This T cell receptor (beta chain) was obtained from a study of OX40 agonist ivuxolimab in advanced cancers. Study-level background: Participants averaged approximately 65 years of age (range about 23 to 90) and were over 75% male.

Sequencing was performed with immunoSEQ multiplex PCR; in TCRdb, only in-frame clones are kept and a portion is missing. The sample has about 80,000 clones, approximately 92% seen once. Germline CDR1 and CDR2: MNHEY and SVGAGI. With 4 bases removed from V and 5 bases from J, the gap between germline ends came to 12 bases. This CDR3 has 13 amino acids. The input for sequencing was CD4+ or CD8+ T cells sorted from blood, taken in a trial of the OX40 agonist ivuxolimab. V gene TRBV6-5 combines with J gene TRBJ2-7; D is uncertain. This receptor was obtained from an adult with an advanced solid tumor such as melanoma, head and neck, liver or kidney cancer. The chain's CDR3 is CASSLGPAHEQYF. CDR3 coding DNA: TGTGCCAGCAGTTTAGGGCCAGCACACGAGCAGTACTTC.